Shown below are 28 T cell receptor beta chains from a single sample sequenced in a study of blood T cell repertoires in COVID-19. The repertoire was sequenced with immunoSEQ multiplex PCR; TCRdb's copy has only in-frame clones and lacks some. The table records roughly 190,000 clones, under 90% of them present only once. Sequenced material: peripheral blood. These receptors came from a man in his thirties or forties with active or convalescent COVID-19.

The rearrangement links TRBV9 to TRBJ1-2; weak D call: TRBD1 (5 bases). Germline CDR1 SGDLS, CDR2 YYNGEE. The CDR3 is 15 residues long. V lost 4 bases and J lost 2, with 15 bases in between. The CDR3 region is CASSPGTVGNYGYTF. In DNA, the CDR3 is TGTGCCAGCAGCCCAGGGACTGTAGGAAACTATGGCTACACCTTC.

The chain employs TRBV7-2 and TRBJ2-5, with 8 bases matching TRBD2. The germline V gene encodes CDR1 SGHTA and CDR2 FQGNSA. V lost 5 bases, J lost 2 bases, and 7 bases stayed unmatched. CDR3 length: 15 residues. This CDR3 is CASSGELAVQETQYF. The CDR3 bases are TGTGCCAGCAGCGGAGAACTAGCGGTACAAGAGACCCAGTACTTC.

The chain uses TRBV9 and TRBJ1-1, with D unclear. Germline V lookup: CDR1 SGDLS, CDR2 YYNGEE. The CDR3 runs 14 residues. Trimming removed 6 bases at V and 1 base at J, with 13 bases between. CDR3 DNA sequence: TGTGCCAGCACCCTCGACCCAGGGAACACTGAAGCTTTCTTT. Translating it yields CASTLDPGNTEAFF.

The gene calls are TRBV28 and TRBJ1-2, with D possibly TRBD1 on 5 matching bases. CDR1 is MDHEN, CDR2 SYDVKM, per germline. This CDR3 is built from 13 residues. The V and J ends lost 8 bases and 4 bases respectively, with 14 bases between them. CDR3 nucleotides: TGTGCCAGCGGCGGCGGCGGGGGCTATGGCTACACCTTC. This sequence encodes CASGGGGGYGYTF.

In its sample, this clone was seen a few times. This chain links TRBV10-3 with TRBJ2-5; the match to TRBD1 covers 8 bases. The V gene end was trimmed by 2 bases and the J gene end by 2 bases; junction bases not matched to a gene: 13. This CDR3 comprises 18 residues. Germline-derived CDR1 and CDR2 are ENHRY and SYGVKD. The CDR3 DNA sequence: TGTGCCATCAGTGAGCCCGCCTTTTCGGACAGGGTACAAGAGACCCAGTACTTC. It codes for CAISEPAFSDRVQETQYF.

The DNA of the CDR3 is TGTGCCAGCACGCAGGGGAGGGGGAACACTGAAGCTTTCTTT. Its translation is CASTQGRGNTEAFF. The rearrangement joins TRBV6-5 to TRBJ1-1, with D possibly matching TRBD1 (6 bases). V lost 7 bases and J lost 1, with 13 bases in between. The CDR3 length is 14 residues. CDR1 is MNHEY, CDR2 SVGAGI, per germline.

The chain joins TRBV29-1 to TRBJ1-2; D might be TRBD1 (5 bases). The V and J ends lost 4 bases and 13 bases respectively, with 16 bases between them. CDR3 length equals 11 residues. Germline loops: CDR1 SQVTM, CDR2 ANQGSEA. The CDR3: CSVGGDHAVTF. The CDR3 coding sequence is TGCAGCGTTGGCGGGGACCATGCGGTCACCTTC.

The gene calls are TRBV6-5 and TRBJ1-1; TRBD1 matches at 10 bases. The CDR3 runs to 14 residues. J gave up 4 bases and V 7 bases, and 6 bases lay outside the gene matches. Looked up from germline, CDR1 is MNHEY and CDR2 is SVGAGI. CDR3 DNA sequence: TGTGCCAGCACCTACCGGGACAGGGGCACTGAAGCTTTCTTT. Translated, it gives CASTYRDRGTEAFF.

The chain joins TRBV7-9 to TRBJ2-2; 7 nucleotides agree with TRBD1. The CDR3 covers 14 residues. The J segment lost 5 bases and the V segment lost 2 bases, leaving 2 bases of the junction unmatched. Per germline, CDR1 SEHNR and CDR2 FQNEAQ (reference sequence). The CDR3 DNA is TGTGCCAGCAGCTTACCCAGGGGGACCGGGGAGCTGTTTTTT. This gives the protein CASSLPRGTGELFF.

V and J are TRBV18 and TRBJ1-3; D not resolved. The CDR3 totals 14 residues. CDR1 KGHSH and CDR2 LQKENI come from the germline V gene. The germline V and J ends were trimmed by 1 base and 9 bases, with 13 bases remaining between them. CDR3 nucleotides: TGTGCCAGCTCACCACGGACCGCGGGAGCCACCATATATTTT. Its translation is CASSPRTAGATIYF.

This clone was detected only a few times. CDR3 amino acids: CASSEEGGQGGGYTF. The CDR3 DNA sequence: TGTGCCAGCAGTGAAGAGGGGGGACAGGGAGGTGGCTACACCTTC. The V and J genes are TRBV2 and TRBJ1-2, with 9 bases that match TRBD1. Trimming at V came to 1 base and at J to 7 bases, leaving 7 bases not matched to a gene. CDR1 and CDR2 from the germline V gene are SNHLY and FYNNEI. The CDR3 runs 15 residues.

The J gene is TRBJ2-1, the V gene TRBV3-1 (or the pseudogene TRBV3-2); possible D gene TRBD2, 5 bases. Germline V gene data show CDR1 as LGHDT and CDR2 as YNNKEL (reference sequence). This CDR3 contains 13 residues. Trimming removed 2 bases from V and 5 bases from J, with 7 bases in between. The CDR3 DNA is TGTGCCAGCAGCCAACGGGGTAACAATGAGCAGTTCTTC. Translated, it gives CASSQRGNNEQFF.

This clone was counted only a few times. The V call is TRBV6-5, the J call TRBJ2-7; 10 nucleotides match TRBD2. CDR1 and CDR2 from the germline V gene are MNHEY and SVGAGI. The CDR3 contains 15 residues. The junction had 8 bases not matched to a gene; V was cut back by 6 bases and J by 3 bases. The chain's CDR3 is CASRGRASGSYEQYF. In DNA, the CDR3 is TGTGCCAGCAGGGGGAGGGCTAGCGGGAGCTACGAGCAGTACTTC.

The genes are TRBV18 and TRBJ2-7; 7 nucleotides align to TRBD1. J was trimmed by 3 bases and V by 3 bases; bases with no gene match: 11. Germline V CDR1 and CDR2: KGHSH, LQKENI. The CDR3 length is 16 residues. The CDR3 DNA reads TGTGCCAGCTCACCTTTGACAGGGAGACCTTACTACGAGCAGTACTTC. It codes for CASSPLTGRPYYEQYF.

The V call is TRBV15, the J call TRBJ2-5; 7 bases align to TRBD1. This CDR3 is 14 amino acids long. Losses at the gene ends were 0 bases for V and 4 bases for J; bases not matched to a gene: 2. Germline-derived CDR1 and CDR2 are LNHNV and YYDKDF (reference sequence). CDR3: CATSRDGTAETQYF. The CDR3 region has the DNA TGTGCCACCAGCAGAGATGGGACAGCAGAGACCCAGTACTTC.

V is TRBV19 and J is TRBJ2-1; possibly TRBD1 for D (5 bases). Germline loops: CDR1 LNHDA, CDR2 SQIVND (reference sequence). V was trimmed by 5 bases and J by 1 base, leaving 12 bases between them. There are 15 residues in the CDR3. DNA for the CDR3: TGTGCCAGTAGTCCTGGACACCTTTCCTACAATGAGCAGTTCTTC. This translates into CASSPGHLSYNEQFF. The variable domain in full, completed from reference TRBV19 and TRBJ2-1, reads DGGITQSPKYLFRKEGQNVTLSCEQNLNHDAMYWYRQDPGQGLRLIYYSQIVNDFQKGDIAEGYSVSREKKESFPLTVTSAQKNPTAFYLCASSPGHLSYNEQFFGPGTRLTVL.

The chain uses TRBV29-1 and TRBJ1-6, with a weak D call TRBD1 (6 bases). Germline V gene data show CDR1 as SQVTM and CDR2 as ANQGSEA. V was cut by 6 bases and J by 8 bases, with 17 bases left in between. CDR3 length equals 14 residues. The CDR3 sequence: CSVRPTGIDSPLHF. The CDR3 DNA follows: TGCAGCGTCCGTCCCACAGGGATCGATTCACCCCTCCACTTT.

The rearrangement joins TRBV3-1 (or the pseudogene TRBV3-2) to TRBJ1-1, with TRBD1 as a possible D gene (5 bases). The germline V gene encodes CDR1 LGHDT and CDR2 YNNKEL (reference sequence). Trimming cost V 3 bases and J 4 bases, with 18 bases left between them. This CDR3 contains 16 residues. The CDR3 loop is CASSQTAGQGGTEAFF. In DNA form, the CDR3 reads TGTGCCAGCAGCCAGACCGCAGGGCAGGGAGGCACTGAAGCTTTCTTT.

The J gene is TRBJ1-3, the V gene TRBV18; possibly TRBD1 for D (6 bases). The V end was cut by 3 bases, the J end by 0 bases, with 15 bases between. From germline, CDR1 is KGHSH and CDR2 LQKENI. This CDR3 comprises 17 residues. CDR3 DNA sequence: TGTGCCAGCTCACCCTCGCCGGGACATCTCTCTGGAAACACCATATATTTT. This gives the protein CASSPSPGHLSGNTIYF.

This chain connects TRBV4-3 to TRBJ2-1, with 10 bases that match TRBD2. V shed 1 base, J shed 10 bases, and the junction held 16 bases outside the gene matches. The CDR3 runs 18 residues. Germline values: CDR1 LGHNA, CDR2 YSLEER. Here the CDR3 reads CASSQGNQLAGPLGEQFF. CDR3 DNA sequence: TGCGCCAGCAGCCAAGGAAACCAACTAGCGGGACCTCTCGGCGAGCAGTTCTTC.

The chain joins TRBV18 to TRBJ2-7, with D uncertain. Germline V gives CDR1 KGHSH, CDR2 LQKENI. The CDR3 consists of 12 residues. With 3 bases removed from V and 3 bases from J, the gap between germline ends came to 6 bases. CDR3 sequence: CASSPNGYEQYF. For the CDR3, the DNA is TGTGCCAGCTCACCGAACGGCTACGAGCAGTACTTC.

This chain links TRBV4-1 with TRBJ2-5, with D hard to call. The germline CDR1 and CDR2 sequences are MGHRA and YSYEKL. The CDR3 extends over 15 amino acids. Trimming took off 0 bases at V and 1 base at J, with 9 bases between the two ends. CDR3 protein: CASSQDGDPQETQYF. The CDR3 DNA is TGCGCCAGCAGCCAAGACGGAGACCCCCAAGAGACCCAGTACTTC.

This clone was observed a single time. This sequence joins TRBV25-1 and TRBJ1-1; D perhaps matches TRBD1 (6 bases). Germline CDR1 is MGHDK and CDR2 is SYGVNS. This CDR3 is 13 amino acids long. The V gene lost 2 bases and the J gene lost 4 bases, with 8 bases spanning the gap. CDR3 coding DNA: TGTGCCAGCAGTGAACAGGGGCCCACTGAAGCTTTCTTT. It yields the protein CASSEQGPTEAFF. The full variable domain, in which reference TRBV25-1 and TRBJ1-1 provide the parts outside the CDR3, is EADIYQTPRYLVIGTGKKITLECSQTMGHDKMYWYQQDPGMELHLIHYSYGVNSTEKGDLSSESTVSRIRTEHFPLTLESARPSHTSQYLCASSEQGPTEAFFGQGTRLTVV.

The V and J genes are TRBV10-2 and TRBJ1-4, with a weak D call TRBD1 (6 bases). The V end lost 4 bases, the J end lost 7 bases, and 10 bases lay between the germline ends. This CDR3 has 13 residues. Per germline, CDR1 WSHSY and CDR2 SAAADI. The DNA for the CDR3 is TGCGCCAGCAGTGCAGGGGTCCTTGAAAAACTGTTTTTT. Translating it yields CASSAGVLEKLFF.

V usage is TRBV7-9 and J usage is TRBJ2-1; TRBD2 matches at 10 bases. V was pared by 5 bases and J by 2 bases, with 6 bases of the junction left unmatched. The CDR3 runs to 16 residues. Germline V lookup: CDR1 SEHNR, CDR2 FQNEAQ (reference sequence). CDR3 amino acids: CASSLSGGLTYNEQFF. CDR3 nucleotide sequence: TGTGCCAGCAGCCTTAGCGGGGGGCTGACCTACAATGAGCAGTTCTTC.

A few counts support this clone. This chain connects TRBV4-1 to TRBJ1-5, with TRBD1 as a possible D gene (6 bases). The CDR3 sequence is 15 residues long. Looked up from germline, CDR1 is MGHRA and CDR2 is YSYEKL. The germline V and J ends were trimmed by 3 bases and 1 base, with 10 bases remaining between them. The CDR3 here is CASSQAGQSNQPQHF. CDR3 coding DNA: TGCGCCAGCAGCCAGGCCGGACAGAGCAATCAGCCCCAGCATTTT.

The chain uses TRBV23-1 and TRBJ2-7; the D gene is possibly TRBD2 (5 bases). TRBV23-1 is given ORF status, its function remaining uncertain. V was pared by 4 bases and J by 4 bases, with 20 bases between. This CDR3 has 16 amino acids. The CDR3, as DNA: TGCGCCAGCAGTCTCGATCCACTTAGAAGAGGGTACGAGCAGTACGTC. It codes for CASSLDPLRRGYEQYV.

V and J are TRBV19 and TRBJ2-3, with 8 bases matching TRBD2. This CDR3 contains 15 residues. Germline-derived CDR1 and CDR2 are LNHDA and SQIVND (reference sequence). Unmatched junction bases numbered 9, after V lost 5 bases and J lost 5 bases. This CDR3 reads CASSQGGRLVDTQYF. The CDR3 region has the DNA TGTGCCAGTAGTCAAGGCGGGAGGTTGGTAGATACGCAGTATTTT.